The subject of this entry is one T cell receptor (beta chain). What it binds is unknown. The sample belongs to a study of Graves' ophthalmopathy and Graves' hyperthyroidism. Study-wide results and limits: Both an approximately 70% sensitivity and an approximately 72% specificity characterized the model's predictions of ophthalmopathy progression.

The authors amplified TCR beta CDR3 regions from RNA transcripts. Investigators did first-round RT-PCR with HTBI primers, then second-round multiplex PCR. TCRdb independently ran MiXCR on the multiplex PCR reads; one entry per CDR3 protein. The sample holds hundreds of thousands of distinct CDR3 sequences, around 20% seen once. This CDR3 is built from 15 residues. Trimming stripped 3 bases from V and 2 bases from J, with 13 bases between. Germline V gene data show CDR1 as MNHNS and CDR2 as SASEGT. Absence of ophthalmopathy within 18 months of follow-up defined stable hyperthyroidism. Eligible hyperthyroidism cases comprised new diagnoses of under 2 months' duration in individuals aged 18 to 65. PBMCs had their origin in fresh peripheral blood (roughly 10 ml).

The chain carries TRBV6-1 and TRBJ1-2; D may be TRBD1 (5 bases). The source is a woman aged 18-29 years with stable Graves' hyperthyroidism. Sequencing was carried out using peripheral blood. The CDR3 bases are TGTGCCAGCAGTGATGAGGGACCGTTCAACTATGGCTACACCTTC. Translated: CASSDEGPFNYGYTF.